Presented here are 31 T cell receptor beta chains from one specimen sequenced in a study of CD8+CD57+ T cells in acquired aplastic anemia. Investigators profiled TCR beta VDJ and CDR3 from genomic DNA template. TCRdb re-called the reads with MiXCR, one entry per CDR3 protein. The sample holds approximately 170,000 distinct CDR3 sequences, over 40% seen once. Patients chosen for sequencing had shown CD8+CD57+ cell expansion by flow cytometry. Source material: sorted CD4+, CD8+, or CD8+CD57+ T cells (not recorded which) from PBMCs. The origin of the receptors is a human donor with aplastic anemia.

There are many counts of this clonotype. The gene calls are TRBV5-6 and TRBJ1-1; 9 bases are shared with TRBD1. Germline values: CDR1 SGHDT, CDR2 YYEEEE. Trimming at V came to 5 bases and at J to 0 bases, leaving 8 bases not matched to a gene. The CDR3 sequence is 16 residues long. The CDR3 reads CASSYRDRAMNTEAFF. CDR3 DNA sequence: TGTGCCAGCAGTTACCGGGACAGGGCCATGAACACTGAAGCTTTCTTT.

The chain links TRBV10-3 to TRBJ2-3; TRBD2 aligns across 9 bases. V trimming: 4 bases; J trimming: 0 bases; junction bases outside the gene matches: 5. The CDR3 is 16 residues long. Germline V gene sequence: CDR1 ENHRY, CDR2 SYGVKD. CDR3 sequence reads: CAISGSGGPSTDTQYF. The DNA of the CDR3 is TGTGCCATCAGTGGTAGCGGGGGACCTAGCACAGATACGCAGTATTTT.

The table lists this clonotype with many counts. The chain recombines TRBV29-1 with TRBJ2-7; a weak D match, TRBD1 (6 bases). Germline values: CDR1 SQVTM, CDR2 ANQGSEA. Trimming pared 4 bases from V and 2 bases from J, leaving 12 bases between. The CDR3 is 13 amino acids. The CDR3 loop is CSVGQEEPYEQYF. The CDR3 nucleotides read TGCAGCGTTGGACAGGAGGAACCCTACGAGCAGTACTTC.

This clonotype occurred a few times. A single base separates this from a much larger clone, so it may be a read error. The V and J genes are TRBV12-3 or TRBV12-4 and TRBJ1-2, with D possibly being TRBD1 (6 bases). The CDR3 runs to 11 residues. CDR3 DNA: TGTGCCAGCAGTCCCCGAGCGACAGGAGTCTTC. This gives the protein CASSPRATGVF.

This clonotype showed up many times. The chain recombines TRBV7-2 with TRBJ2-3; TRBD2 agrees at 8 bases. The V gene's germline CDR1 is SGHTA and CDR2 FQGNSA. With 1 base clipped from V and 5 bases from J, the junction kept 5 bases outside the gene matches. The length of the CDR3 is 15 residues. The DNA of the CDR3 is TGTGCCAGCAGCTTAGTGGCGGGGGGCAAAGATACGCAGTATTTT. Amino acid sequence: CASSLVAGGKDTQYF.

This clonotype was seen only a few times. The chain is built from TRBV6-5 and TRBJ1-4; maybe TRBD1 (6 bases). Germline assignment: CDR1 MNHEY and CDR2 SVGAGI. Trimming removed 2 bases at V and 3 bases at J, with 13 bases between. This CDR3 contains 16 residues. In nucleotides, the CDR3 is TGTGCCAGCAGTTACCTACCCCGGACAGCTAATGAAAAACTGTTTTTT. It encodes CASSYLPRTANEKLFF.

This clonotype was seen a handful of times. The chain employs TRBV20-1 and TRBJ1-2; perhaps TRBD1 as D (5 bases). The CDR3 runs 15 residues. V lost 6 bases and J 8 bases, leaving 25 bases between the germline ends. The germline gives CDR1 DFQATT, CDR2 SNEGSKA (reference sequence). The CDR3 protein is CSARPDSGWGIGYTF. CDR3 DNA: TGCAGTGCCCGACCTGATTCAGGGTGGGGGATCGGCTACACCTTC.

The chain employs TRBV10-2 and TRBJ2-1; a possible D gene is TRBD1 (6 bases). Between the trimmed V and J ends, which lost 4 bases and 1 base, there was a span of 11 bases. From germline, CDR1 is WSHSY and CDR2 SAAADI. This CDR3 spans 15 amino acids. The CDR3 coding sequence is TGCGCCAGCAGTGCGAGGGGGTCGTCCTACAATGAGCAGTTCTTC. It specifies CASSARGSSYNEQFF.

The chain recombines TRBV29-1 with TRBJ1-2; no reliable D call. The V and J ends lost 6 bases and 7 bases respectively, with 24 bases between them. Germline loops: CDR1 SQVTM, CDR2 ANQGSEA. The CDR3 totals 15 residues. The DNA of the CDR3 is TGCAGCGTGGGCCTAAACCAGCAAACTAATACTGGCTACACCTTC. Its translation is CSVGLNQQTNTGYTF.

V usage is TRBV5-1 and J usage is TRBJ2-1; D tentatively fits TRBD1 or TRBD2 (5 bases each). Germline lookup yields CDR1 SGHRS and CDR2 YFSETQ. Between the trimmed V and J ends, which lost 6 bases and 8 bases, there was a span of 15 bases. The length of the CDR3 is 13 residues. CDR3 DNA: TGCGCCAGCACCTCCCGGGGCAGGGATGAGCAGTTCTTC. Translated: CASTSRGRDEQFF.

The table lists this clonotype with a count of one. The chain carries TRBV29-1 and TRBJ2-5; 7 nucleotides match TRBD1. V trimming: 7 bases; J trimming: 4 bases; junction bases outside the gene matches: 6. Germline V gene data show CDR1 as SQVTM and CDR2 as ANQGSEA. The CDR3 runs to 12 residues. The DNA for the CDR3 is TGCAGCGCCGGGACAGAGCCAGAGACCCAGTACTTC. It specifies CSAGTEPETQYF. The complete variable domain, with remaining parts taken from reference TRBV29-1 and TRBJ2-5, reads SAVISQKPSRDICQRGTSLTIQCQVDSQVTMMFWYRQQPGQSLTLIATANQGSEATYESGFVIDKFPISRPNLTFSTLTVSNMSPEDSSIYLCSAGTEPETQYFGPGTRLLVL.

This clonotype was recorded a few times. Mismatch with germline at one junction end may stem from a read error. V gene TRBV19 combines with J gene TRBJ1-2; TRBD1 matches 7 bases. Germline V gene sequence: CDR1 LNHDA, CDR2 SQIVND (reference sequence). This CDR3 is 15 amino acids long. CDR3: CAGSIPGGQLYGYTF. In DNA form, the CDR3 reads TGTGCCGGTAGTATTCCAGGGGGACAACTCTATGGCTACACCTTC.

This clonotype came up many times. J is TRBJ2-7 and V is TRBV6-1; possibly TRBD2 for D (6 bases). V was pared by 4 bases and J by 3 bases, with 16 bases between. The CDR3 runs to 15 residues. CDR1 MNHNS and CDR2 SASEGT come from the germline V gene. CDR3 in DNA: TGTGCCAGCAGTGGAGTGGGGGGATTGCGCTACGAGCAGTACTTC. This gives the protein CASSGVGGLRYEQYF.

This clonotype was counted ten times or more. DNA of the CDR3: TGCAGTGCTAGAGGACCAGGGGGCACTCCAACGGCGGAGCAGTTCTTC. Translation gives CSARGPGGTPTAEQFF. V gene TRBV20-1 combines with J gene TRBJ2-1; 8 bases are shared with TRBD1. Losses at the gene ends were 1 base for V and 10 bases for J; bases not matched to a gene: 15. This CDR3 comprises 16 residues. The germline V gene has CDR1 DFQATT and CDR2 SNEGSKA (reference sequence).

This clonotype was counted at least ten times. V usage is TRBV20-1 and J usage is TRBJ1-5; 8 bases fit TRBD1. V was pared by 6 bases and J by 3 bases, with 4 bases of the junction left unmatched. The germline V gene has CDR1 DFQATT and CDR2 SNEGSKA (reference sequence). CDR3 length: 13 amino acids. The DNA for the CDR3 is TGCAGTGCCTCGACAGGGGACAATCAGCCCCAGCATTTT. Residues: CSASTGDNQPQHF.

At least ten counts were recorded for this clonotype. This chain joins TRBV7-2 and TRBJ2-4; D remains unclear. Germline assignment: CDR1 SGHTA and CDR2 FQGNSA. Trimming stripped 6 bases from V and 0 bases from J, with 6 bases between. This CDR3 contains 13 residues. DNA for the CDR3: TGTGCCAGCAGGAAAATAGCCAAAAACATTCAGTACTTC. Protein product: CASRKIAKNIQYF.

The genes are TRBV5-6 and TRBJ2-2; weak D call: TRBD1 (5 bases). CDR3 length: 17 amino acids. Trimming cost V 0 bases and J 2 bases, with 14 bases left between them. Per germline, CDR1 SGHDT and CDR2 YYEEEE. The CDR3 protein is CASSLDGARVNTGELFF. DNA of the CDR3: TGTGCCAGCAGCTTGGATGGGGCCAGGGTAAACACCGGGGAGCTGTTTTTT.

Concerning this clonotype: At one end the junction does not follow the germline gene, possibly because of a read error. The chain is built from TRBV29-1 and TRBJ1-6; TRBD1 is a possible D gene (5 bases). This CDR3 comprises 12 residues. Germline V gene sequence: CDR1 SQVTM, CDR2 ANQGSEA. DNA of the CDR3: TGCAGCCTAGTGGGGACTAATTCAGCCCTCCACTTT. This gives the protein CSLVGTNSALHF. Complete variable domain (other parts from reference TRBV29-1 and TRBJ1-6): SAVISQKPSRDICQRGTSLTIQCQVDSQVTMMFWYRQQPGQSLTLIATANQGSEATYESGFVIDKFPISRPNLTFSTLTVSNMSPEDSSIYLCSLVGTNSALHFGNGTRLTVT.

The V and J genes are TRBV7-2 and TRBJ1-1; TRBD1 might be the D (5 bases). Trimming stripped 7 bases from V and 4 bases from J, with 13 bases between. The CDR3 is 13 residues long. The germline CDR1 and CDR2 sequences are SGHTA and FQGNSA. DNA for the CDR3: TGTGCCAGCACCCTTGGGGGGGTCACTGAAGCTTTCTTT. Its translation is CASTLGGVTEAFF.

J is TRBJ2-7 and V is TRBV10-3; D gene ambiguous. V was trimmed by 4 bases and J by 7 bases, leaving 2 bases between them. The CDR3 covers 9 residues. The germline V gene encodes CDR1 ENHRY and CDR2 SYGVKD. The CDR3 nucleotides are TGTGCCATCAGTGTTGAGCAGTACGTC. The encoded protein is CAISVEQYV.

The chain links TRBV15 to TRBJ1-5, with D uncertain. The germline V gene has CDR1 LNHNV and CDR2 YYDKDF (reference sequence). Trimming took off 1 base at V and 2 bases at J, with 6 bases between the two ends. CDR3 length: 14 residues. CDR3: CATSRVLGNQPQHF. CDR3 DNA sequence: TGTGCCACCAGCAGAGTCTTGGGCAATCAGCCCCAGCATTTT.

The chain recombines TRBV9 with TRBJ2-1; a possible D gene is TRBD2 (6 bases). There are 17 residues in the CDR3. The V end lost 4 bases, the J end lost 1 base, and 18 bases lay between the germline ends. Germline-derived CDR1 and CDR2 are SGDLS and YYNGEE. The CDR3 coding sequence is TGTGCCAGCAGCCCAACCCTGCGGGGTCTTTCCTACAATGAGCAGTTCTTC. Amino acids: CASSPTLRGLSYNEQFF. The entire variable domain, with the rest obtained from reference TRBV9 and TRBJ2-1, is as follows: DSGVTQTPKHLITATGQRVTLRCSPRSGDLSVYWYQQSLDQGLQFLIQYYNGEERAKGNILERFSAQQFPDLHSELNLSSLELGDSALYFCASSPTLRGLSYNEQFFGPGTRLTVL.

J is TRBJ2-5 and V is TRBV25-1; a possible D gene is TRBD1 (6 bases). The CDR3 has 10 residues. Per germline, CDR1 MGHDK and CDR2 SYGVNS. The CDR3 DNA reads TGTGACCGTGATTGGGGGCTCCAGTACTTC. Protein sequence: CDRDWGLQYF.

This clonotype appeared a single time. V is TRBV11-1 and J is TRBJ1-6; 9 nucleotides agree with TRBD1. Trimming at V came to 2 bases and at J to 18 bases, leaving 17 bases not matched to a gene. The germline V gene encodes CDR1 SGHAT and CDR2 FQDESV (reference sequence). CDR3 length: 16 amino acids. CDR3 nucleotide sequence: TGTGCCAGCAGCTTATTCACAGGGGGCGGAGGCGCGAAGACCCACTTT. Protein: CASSLFTGGGGAKTHF. Looking up the rest from reference TRBV11-1 and TRBJ1-6 gives the full variable domain: EAEVAQSPRYKITEKSQAVAFWCDPISGHATLYWYRQILGQGPELLVQFQDESVVDDSQLPKDRFSAERLKGVDSTLKIQPAELGDSAMYLCASSLFTGGGGAKTHFGNGTRLTVT.

This clonotype was seen ten or more times. The rearrangement uses TRBV20-1 and TRBJ2-5; TRBD2 matches 15 bases. The CDR3 is 16 amino acids. The V gene end was trimmed by 4 bases and the J gene end by 5 bases; junction bases not matched to a gene: 8. The germline gives CDR1 DFQATT, CDR2 SNEGSKA (reference sequence). The CDR3 DNA is TGCAGTGCTAAAGGACTAGCGGGAGGGCCACGGGAGACCCAGTACTTC. Protein sequence: CSAKGLAGGPRETQYF.

This rearrangement joins TRBV2 to TRBJ2-1, with unresolved D. Trimming removed 5 bases from V and 6 bases from J, with 17 bases in between. Germline CDR1 reads SNHLY; CDR2 reads FYNNEI. The CDR3 runs 15 residues. CDR3 bases: TGTGCCAGCAGTCCAAGCGAGAAGATCGTCAATGAGCAGTTCTTC. This codes for CASSPSEKIVNEQFF.

The chain employs TRBV19 and TRBJ1-4, with a weak D call TRBD1 (6 bases). The CDR3 runs to 12 residues. Germline V CDR1 and CDR2: LNHDA, SQIVND (reference sequence). Trimming removed 7 bases at V and 11 bases at J, with 14 bases between. CDR3 DNA sequence: TGTGCCAGTAACACAGGGCCGAACAAACTGTTTTTT. It translates to CASNTGPNKLFF. The entire variable domain, with the rest obtained from reference TRBV19 and TRBJ1-4, is as follows: DGGITQSPKYLFRKEGQNVTLSCEQNLNHDAMYWYRQDPGQGLRLIYYSQIVNDFQKGDIAEGYSVSREKKESFPLTVTSAQKNPTAFYLCASNTGPNKLFFGSGTQLSVL.

This rearrangement joins TRBV20-1 to TRBJ1-1; D is unresolved. This CDR3 is 12 amino acids long. CDR1 DFQATT and CDR2 SNEGSKA come from the germline V gene (reference sequence). With 0 bases removed from V and 8 bases from J, the gap between germline ends came to 10 bases. CDR3 nucleotide sequence: TGCAGTGCTAGAGATCTCTTCCGGGAAGCTTTCTTT. It yields the protein CSARDLFREAFF.

Of note for this clonotype: A read error may explain this, as a much larger clone is one base away. The chain couples TRBV6-1 to TRBJ1-2; TRBD1 is a possible D gene (5 bases). The CDR3 has 13 amino acids. Germline values: CDR1 MNHNS, CDR2 SASEGT. The CDR3 region has the DNA TGTGCCAGCAGCCCCAGGGAGTACTATAGCTACACCTTC. It specifies CASSPREYYSYTF.

The chain recombines TRBV15 with TRBJ2-7; 7 positions agree with TRBD1. There are 13 residues in the CDR3. Germline V gives CDR1 LNHNV, CDR2 YYDKDF (reference sequence). Trimming took 4 bases from V and 2 from J; bases not matched to a gene: 2. CDR3 nucleotide sequence: TGTGCCACCAGCATAGGGGGCGCCTACGAGCAGTACTTC. It specifies CATSIGGAYEQYF.

V gene TRBV19 combines with J gene TRBJ1-5; D possibly corresponds to TRBD1 (5 bases). The V end was cut by 5 bases, the J end by 6 bases, with 11 bases between. CDR1 is LNHDA and CDR2 is SQIVND in the germline V gene (reference sequence). The CDR3 extends over 13 amino acids. The CDR3 DNA reads TGTGCCAGTAGTGCGGGACGCGGTCAGCCCCAGCATTTT. Amino acid sequence: CASSAGRGQPQHF.